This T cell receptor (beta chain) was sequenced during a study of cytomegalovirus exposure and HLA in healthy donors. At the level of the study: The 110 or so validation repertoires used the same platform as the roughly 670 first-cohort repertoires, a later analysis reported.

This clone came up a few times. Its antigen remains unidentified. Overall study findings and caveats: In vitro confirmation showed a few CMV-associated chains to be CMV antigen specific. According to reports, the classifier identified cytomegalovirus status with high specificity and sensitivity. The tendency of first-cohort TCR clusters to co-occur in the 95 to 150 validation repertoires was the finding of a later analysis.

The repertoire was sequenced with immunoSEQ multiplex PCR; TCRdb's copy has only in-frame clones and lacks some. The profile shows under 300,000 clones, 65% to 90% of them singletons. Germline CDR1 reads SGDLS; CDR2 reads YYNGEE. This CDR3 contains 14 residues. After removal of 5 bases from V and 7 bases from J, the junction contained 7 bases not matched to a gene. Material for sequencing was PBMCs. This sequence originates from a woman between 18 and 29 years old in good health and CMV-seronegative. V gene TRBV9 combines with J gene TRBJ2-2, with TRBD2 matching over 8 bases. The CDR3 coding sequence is TGTGCCAGCAGGCCGGGACTAGGGGACGGGGAGCTGTTTTTT. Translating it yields CASRPGLGDGELFF.